The present T cell receptor beta chain was sequenced within a study of T cells in pancreatic ductal adenocarcinoma. Study-wide points: Results skew toward the minority of patients with early-stage disease. Unique clonotypes were roughly 7.2-fold more numerous in blood than in tumor. Blood clonality (around 0.072) did not differ significantly from tumor (around 0.12).

Produced via immunoSEQ multiplex PCR; TCRdb's table is partial and in-frame only. The sample has over 90,000 clones, roughly 96% seen once. About this clone: Its antigen is still unknown.

Surgery without prior neoadjuvant therapy was the treatment of the selected pancreatic ductal adenocarcinoma patients. CDR1 SEHNR and CDR2 FQNEAQ come from the germline V gene (reference sequence). The CDR3 sequence is 15 residues long. With 5 bases clipped from V and 3 bases from J, the junction kept 6 bases outside the gene matches. This TCR derives from a human donor with pancreatic ductal adenocarcinoma. Material: PBMCs. The chain uses TRBV7-9 and TRBJ2-5, with TRBD2 identical over 10 bases. This CDR3 is CASSPGLAREETQYF. Here the CDR3 DNA reads TGTGCCAGCAGCCCGGGACTAGCGAGAGAAGAGACCCAGTACTTC.